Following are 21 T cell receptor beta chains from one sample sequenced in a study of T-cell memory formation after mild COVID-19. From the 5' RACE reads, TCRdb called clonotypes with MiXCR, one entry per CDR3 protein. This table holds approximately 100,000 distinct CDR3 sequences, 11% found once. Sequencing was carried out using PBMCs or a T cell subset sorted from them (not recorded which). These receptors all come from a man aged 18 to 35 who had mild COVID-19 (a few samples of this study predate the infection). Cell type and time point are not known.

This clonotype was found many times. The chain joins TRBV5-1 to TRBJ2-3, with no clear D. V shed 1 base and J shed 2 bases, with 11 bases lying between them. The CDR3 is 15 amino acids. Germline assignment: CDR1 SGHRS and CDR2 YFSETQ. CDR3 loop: CASSLRRGPTDTQYF. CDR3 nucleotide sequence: TGCGCCAGCAGCTTGAGGCGCGGCCCCACAGATACGCAGTATTTT.

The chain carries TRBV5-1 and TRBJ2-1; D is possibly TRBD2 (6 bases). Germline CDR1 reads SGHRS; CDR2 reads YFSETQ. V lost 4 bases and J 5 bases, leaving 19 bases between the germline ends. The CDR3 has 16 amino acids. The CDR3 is CASSPVSAGRNNEQFF. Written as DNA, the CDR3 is TGCGCCAGCAGCCCCGTCTCCGCGGGGCGGAACAATGAGCAGTTCTTC. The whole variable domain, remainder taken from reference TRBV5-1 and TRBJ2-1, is KAGVTQTPRYLIKTRGQQVTLSCSPISGHRSVSWYQQTPGQGLQFLFEYFSETQRNKGNFPGRFSGRQFSNSRSEMNVSTLELGDSALYLCASSPVSAGRNNEQFFGPGTRLTVL.

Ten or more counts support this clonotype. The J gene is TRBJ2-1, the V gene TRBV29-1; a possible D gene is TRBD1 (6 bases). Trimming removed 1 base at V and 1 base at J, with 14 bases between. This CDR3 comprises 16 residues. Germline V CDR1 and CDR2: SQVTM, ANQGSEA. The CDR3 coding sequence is TGCAGCGTTGAAGGAGCCACAGGGTTGTCCTACAATGAGCAGTTCTTC. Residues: CSVEGATGLSYNEQFF.

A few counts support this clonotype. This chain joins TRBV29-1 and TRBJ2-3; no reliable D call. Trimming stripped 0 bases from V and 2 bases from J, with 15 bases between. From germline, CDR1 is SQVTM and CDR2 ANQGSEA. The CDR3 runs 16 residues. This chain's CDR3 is CSVEDPGPEITDTQYF. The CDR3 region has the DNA TGCAGCGTTGAAGACCCCGGACCCGAGATCACAGATACGCAGTATTTT.

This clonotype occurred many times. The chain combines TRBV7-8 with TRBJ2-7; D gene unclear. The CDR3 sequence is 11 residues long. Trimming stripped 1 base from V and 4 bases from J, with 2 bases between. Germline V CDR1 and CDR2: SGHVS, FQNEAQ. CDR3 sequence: CASSLEYEQYF. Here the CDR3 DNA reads TGTGCCAGCAGCTTAGAATACGAGCAGTACTTC.

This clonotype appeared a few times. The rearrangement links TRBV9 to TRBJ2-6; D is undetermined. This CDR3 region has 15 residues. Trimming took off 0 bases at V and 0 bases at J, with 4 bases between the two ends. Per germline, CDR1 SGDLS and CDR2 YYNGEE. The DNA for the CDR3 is TGTGCCAGCAGCGTAGACGGCTCTGGGGCCAACGTCCTGACTTTC. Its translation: CASSVDGSGANVLTF.

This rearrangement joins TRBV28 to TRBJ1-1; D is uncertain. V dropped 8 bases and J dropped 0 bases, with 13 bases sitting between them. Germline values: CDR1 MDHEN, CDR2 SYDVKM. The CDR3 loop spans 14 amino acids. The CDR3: CASGKGRMNTEAFF. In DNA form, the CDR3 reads TGTGCCAGCGGTAAAGGACGGATGAACACTGAAGCTTTCTTT. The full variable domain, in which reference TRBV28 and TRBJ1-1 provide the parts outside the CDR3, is DVKVTQSSRYLVKRTGEKVFLECVQDMDHENMFWYRQDPGLGLRLIYFSYDVKMKEKGDIPEGYSVSREKKERFSLILESASTNQTSMYLCASGKGRMNTEAFFGQGTRLTVV.

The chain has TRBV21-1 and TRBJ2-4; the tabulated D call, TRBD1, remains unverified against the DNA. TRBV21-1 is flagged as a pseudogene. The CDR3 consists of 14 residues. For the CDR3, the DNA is TGTGCCAGCAGTCGACAGGGGAAAAAAAACATTCAGTACTTC. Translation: CASSRQGKKNIQYF.

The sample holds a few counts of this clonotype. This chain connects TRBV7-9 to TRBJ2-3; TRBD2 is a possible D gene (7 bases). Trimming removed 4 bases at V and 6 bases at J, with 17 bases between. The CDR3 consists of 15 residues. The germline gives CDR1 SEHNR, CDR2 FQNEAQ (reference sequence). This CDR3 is CASSSGGGARDTQYF. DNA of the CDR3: TGTGCCAGCAGCTCTGGAGGGGGGGCGAGGGATACGCAGTATTTT.

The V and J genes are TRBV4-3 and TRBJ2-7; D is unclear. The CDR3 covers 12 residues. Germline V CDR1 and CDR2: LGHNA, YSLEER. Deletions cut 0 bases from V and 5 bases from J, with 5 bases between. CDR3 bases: TGCGCCAGCAGCCAAGATGGACACGAGCAGTACTTC. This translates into CASSQDGHEQYF.

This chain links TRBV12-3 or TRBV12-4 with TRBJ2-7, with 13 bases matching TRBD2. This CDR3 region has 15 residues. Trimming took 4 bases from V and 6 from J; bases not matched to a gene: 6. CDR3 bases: TGTGCCAGCAGTTCGACTAGCGGGGGGATCCGCGAGCAGTACTTC. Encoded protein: CASSSTSGGIREQYF.

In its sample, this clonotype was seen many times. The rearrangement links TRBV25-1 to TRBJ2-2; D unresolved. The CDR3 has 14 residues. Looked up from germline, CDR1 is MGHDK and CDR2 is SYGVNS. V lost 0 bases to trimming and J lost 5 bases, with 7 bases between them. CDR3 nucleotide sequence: TGTGCCAGCAGTGAATATCGTGCTACCGGGGAGCTGTTTTTT. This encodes CASSEYRATGELFF. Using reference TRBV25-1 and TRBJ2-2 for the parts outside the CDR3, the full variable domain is EADIYQTPRYLVIGTGKKITLECSQTMGHDKMYWYQQDPGMELHLIHYSYGVNSTEKGDLSSESTVSRIRTEHFPLTLESARPSHTSQYLCASSEYRATGELFFGEGSRLTVL.

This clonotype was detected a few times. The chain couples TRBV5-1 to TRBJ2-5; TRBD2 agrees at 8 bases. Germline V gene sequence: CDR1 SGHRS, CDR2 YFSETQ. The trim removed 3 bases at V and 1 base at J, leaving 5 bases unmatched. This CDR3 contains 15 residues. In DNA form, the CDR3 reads TGCGCCAGCAGCTATAGCGGGGCCGGCCAAGAGACCCAGTACTTC. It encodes CASSYSGAGQETQYF. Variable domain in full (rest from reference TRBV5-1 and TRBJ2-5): KAGVTQTPRYLIKTRGQQVTLSCSPISGHRSVSWYQQTPGQGLQFLFEYFSETQRNKGNFPGRFSGRQFSNSRSEMNVSTLELGDSALYLCASSYSGAGQETQYFGPGTRLLVL.

In DNA, the CDR3 is TGTGCCAGCAGCGTAGGTGGGGGATTTGGGACTGAAGCTTTCTTT. Residues: CASSVGGGFGTEAFF. The V gene is TRBV9, the J gene TRBJ1-1; perhaps TRBD1 as D (5 bases). The CDR3 has 15 amino acids. In germline, CDR1 is SGDLS, CDR2 YYNGEE. Between the trimmed V and J ends, which lost 0 bases and 5 bases, there was a span of 14 bases.

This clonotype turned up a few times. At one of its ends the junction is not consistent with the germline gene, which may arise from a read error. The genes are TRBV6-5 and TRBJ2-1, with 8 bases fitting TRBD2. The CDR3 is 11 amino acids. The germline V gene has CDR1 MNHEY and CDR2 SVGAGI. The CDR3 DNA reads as TGTGCCAGCAGCACCGGGACTAGTTTTCTCTTC. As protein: CASSTGTSFLF.

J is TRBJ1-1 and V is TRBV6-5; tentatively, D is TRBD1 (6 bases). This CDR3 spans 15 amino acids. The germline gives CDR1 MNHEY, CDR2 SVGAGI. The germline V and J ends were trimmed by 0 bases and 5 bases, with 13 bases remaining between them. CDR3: CASSYSTGWGTEAFF. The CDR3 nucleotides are TGTGCCAGCAGTTACTCCACAGGGTGGGGTACTGAAGCTTTCTTT.

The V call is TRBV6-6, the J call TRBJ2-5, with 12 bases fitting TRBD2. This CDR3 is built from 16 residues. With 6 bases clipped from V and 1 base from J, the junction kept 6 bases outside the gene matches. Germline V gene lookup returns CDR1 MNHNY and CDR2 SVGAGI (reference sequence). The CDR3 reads CASRPTSGGLQETQYF. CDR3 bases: TGTGCCAGCAGGCCCACTAGCGGGGGGCTCCAAGAGACCCAGTACTTC.

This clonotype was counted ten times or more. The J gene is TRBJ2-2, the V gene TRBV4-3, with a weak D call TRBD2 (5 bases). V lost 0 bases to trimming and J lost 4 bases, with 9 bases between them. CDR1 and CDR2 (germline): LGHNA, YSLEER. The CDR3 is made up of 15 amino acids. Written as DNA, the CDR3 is TGCGCCAGCAGCCAAGATCCGGGGAGCACCGGGGAGCTGTTTTTT. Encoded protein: CASSQDPGSTGELFF.

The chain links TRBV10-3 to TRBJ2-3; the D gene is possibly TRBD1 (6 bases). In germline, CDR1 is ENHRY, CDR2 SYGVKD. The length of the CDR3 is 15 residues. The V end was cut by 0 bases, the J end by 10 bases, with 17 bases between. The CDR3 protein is CAISESGGGSWPQYF. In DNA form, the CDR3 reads TGTGCCATCAGTGAGTCGGGTGGGGGCTCGTGGCCGCAGTATTTT.

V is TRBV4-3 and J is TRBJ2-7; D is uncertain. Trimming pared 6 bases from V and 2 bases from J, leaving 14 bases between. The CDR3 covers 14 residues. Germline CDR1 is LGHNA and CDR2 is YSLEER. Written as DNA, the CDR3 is TGCGCCAGCAGTCCTAACTGGCCTGCCTACGAGCAGTACGTC. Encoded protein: CASSPNWPAYEQYV.

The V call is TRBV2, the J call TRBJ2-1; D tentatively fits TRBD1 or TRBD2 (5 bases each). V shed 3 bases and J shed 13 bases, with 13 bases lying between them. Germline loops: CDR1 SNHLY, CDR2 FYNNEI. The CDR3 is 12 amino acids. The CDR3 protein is CASSDGMGVQFF. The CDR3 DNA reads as TGTGCCAGCAGTGATGGTATGGGGGTCCAGTTCTTC.